Listed below are T cell receptor beta chains from one sample, sequenced in a study of cytomegalovirus exposure and HLA in healthy donors. Clones were read by immunoSEQ multiplex PCR, and TCRdb kept only the in-frame ones, dropping some. The sample shows some 130,000 clones, and approximately 1.8% sits with its ten largest clones. The sequencing input was PBMCs. The origin of the receptors is a man younger than 30 in good health and CMV-seronegative. Each CDR3 is given with its conserved first and last residue. The order of the fields is J gene, V gene, D gene, CDR3 DNA, CDR3 protein. The D gene is left open where the match is weak.

j_gene: TRBJ1-1
v_gene: TRBV27
d_gene: -
CDR3nt: TGTGCCAGCAGTTTAGTAGGAGGGGCGAACACTGAAGCTTTCTTT
CDR3aa: CASSLVGGANTEAFF

j_gene: TRBJ1-2
v_gene: TRBV28
d_gene: -
CDR3nt: TGTGCCAGCAGCAAAGCGGGACTGAGGGGCTACACCTTC
CDR3aa: CASSKAGLRGYTF

j_gene: TRBJ1-1
v_gene: TRBV6-5
d_gene: TRBD1
CDR3nt: TGTGCCAGCAGGTATCCCACAGGGGCCAACACTGAAGCTTTCTTT
CDR3aa: CASRYPTGANTEAFF

j_gene: TRBJ2-7
v_gene: TRBV11-3
d_gene: TRBD2
CDR3nt: TGTGCCAGCAGCCGCGGACTAGCGGGGTCCTACGAGCAGTACTTC
CDR3aa: CASSRGLAGSYEQYF

j_gene: TRBJ2-7
v_gene: TRBV5-1
d_gene: TRBD2
CDR3nt: TGCGCCAGCAGCTTGGGCGGGAGCAGCTCCTACGAGCAGTACTTC
CDR3aa: CASSLGGSSSYEQYF

j_gene: TRBJ2-1
v_gene: TRBV9
d_gene: -
CDR3nt: TGTGCCAGCAGTCAAGCGTGGGAGCCGTACAATGAGCAGTTCTTC
CDR3aa: CASSQAWEPYNEQFF

j_gene: TRBJ2-1
v_gene: TRBV5-1
d_gene: -
CDR3nt: TGCGCCAGCAGCTTGGCTAATGAGCAGTTCTTC
CDR3aa: CASSLANEQFF

j_gene: TRBJ1-1
v_gene: TRBV6-6
d_gene: TRBD1
CDR3nt: TGTGCCAGCAGTCCTCCCCGACAGGGTGGGAACACTGAAGCTTTCTTT
CDR3aa: CASSPPRQGGNTEAFF

j_gene: TRBJ2-7
v_gene: TRBV7-2
d_gene: -
CDR3nt: TGTGCCAGCAGCTTAGGCGAGGTATCCTACGAGCAGTACTTC
CDR3aa: CASSLGEVSYEQYF

j_gene: TRBJ1-4
v_gene: TRBV5-5
d_gene: -
CDR3nt: TGTGCCAGCAGCTTGTTGCCCCCCACTGAACTGTTTTTT
CDR3aa: CASSLLPPTELFF

j_gene: TRBJ2-7
v_gene: TRBV28
d_gene: -
CDR3nt: TGTGCCAGCAAGGGGTACGAGCAGTACTTC
CDR3aa: CASKGYEQYF

j_gene: TRBJ1-3
v_gene: TRBV7-6
d_gene: -
CDR3nt: TGTGCCAGCAGCTCCACCCTCCGGGGAGGAAACACCATATATTTT
CDR3aa: CASSSTLRGGNTIYF

j_gene: TRBJ1-5
v_gene: TRBV7-9
d_gene: -
CDR3nt: TGTGCCAGCAGCTCACGGGGAGGGGGCAATCAGCCCCAGCATTTT
CDR3aa: CASSSRGGGNQPQHF

j_gene: TRBJ2-7
v_gene: TRBV6-5
d_gene: TRBD2
CDR3nt: TGTGCCAGCAGTTGGGGACTAGCGGGAGTTACCTACGAGCAGTACTTC
CDR3aa: CASSWGLAGVTYEQYF

j_gene: TRBJ2-3
v_gene: TRBV5-6
d_gene: -
CDR3nt: TGTGCCAGCAGCTTGGTTCCGGGTCCCAGCACAGATACGCAGTATTTT
CDR3aa: CASSLVPGPSTDTQYF

j_gene: TRBJ1-1
v_gene: TRBV5-8
d_gene: TRBD1
CDR3nt: TGTGCCAGCAGGCACAGGGGGCAAACTGAAGCTTTCTTT
CDR3aa: CASRHRGQTEAFF

j_gene: TRBJ1-2
v_gene: TRBV4-3
d_gene: -
CDR3nt: TGCGCCAGCAGCCAGGACGGAGGGTATGGCTACACCTTC
CDR3aa: CASSQDGGYGYTF

j_gene: TRBJ1-1
v_gene: TRBV5-4
d_gene: -
CDR3nt: TGTGCCAGCAGCTTGAGACAGAACACTGAAGCTTTCTTT
CDR3aa: CASSLRQNTEAFF

j_gene: TRBJ1-1
v_gene: TRBV7-2
d_gene: TRBD1
CDR3nt: TGTGCCAGCAGCTTAAGCCCGGGACAGTTAATGACTGAAGCTTTCTTT
CDR3aa: CASSLSPGQLMTEAFF

j_gene: TRBJ1-2
v_gene: TRBV30
d_gene: TRBD1
CDR3nt: TGTGCCTGGAGTGGTCAGGGGGTCTATGGCTACACCTTC
CDR3aa: CAWSGQGVYGYTF

j_gene: TRBJ1-1
v_gene: TRBV7-2
d_gene: -
CDR3nt: TGTGCCAGCAGCCCATACGGGGACACTGAAGCTTTCTTT
CDR3aa: CASSPYGDTEAFF

j_gene: TRBJ2-2
v_gene: TRBV6-5
d_gene: -
CDR3nt: TGTGCCAGCAGTTACTCGGGGGCGGGAGAGACCGGGGAGCTGTTTTTT
CDR3aa: CASSYSGAGETGELFF

j_gene: TRBJ1-2
v_gene: TRBV10-3
d_gene: TRBD1
CDR3nt: TGTGCCATTACCCCACCCCCGGGACAGGGGATGTATGGCTACACCTTC
CDR3aa: CAITPPPGQGMYGYTF

j_gene: TRBJ1-5
v_gene: TRBV19
d_gene: TRBD1
CDR3nt: TGTGCCAGTAGTAGAAGACAGGGACTTCAGCCCCAGCATTTT
CDR3aa: CASSRRQGLQPQHF

j_gene: TRBJ1-5
v_gene: TRBV19
d_gene: -
CDR3nt: TGTGCCAGTAGTCCTACGGGGTCAGCTCAGCCCCAGCATTTT
CDR3aa: CASSPTGSAQPQHF

j_gene: TRBJ2-1
v_gene: TRBV10-3
d_gene: TRBD1
CDR3nt: TGTGCCATCGCACAGGGGTTCAACAATGAGCAGTTCTTC
CDR3aa: CAIAQGFNNEQFF

j_gene: TRBJ1-4
v_gene: TRBV25-1
d_gene: TRBD1
CDR3nt: TGTGCCAGCAGCTTAACCGGGACAGGGCATGAAAAACTGTTTTTT
CDR3aa: CASSLTGTGHEKLFF

j_gene: TRBJ2-3
v_gene: TRBV7-2
d_gene: -
CDR3nt: TGTGCCAGCAGCTTAGCGGCCTTAGATACGCAGTATTTT
CDR3aa: CASSLAALDTQYF

j_gene: TRBJ1-5
v_gene: TRBV4-3
d_gene: -
CDR3nt: TGCGCCAGCAGCCAAGATGTCTTAAATCAGCCCCAGCATTTT
CDR3aa: CASSQDVLNQPQHF

j_gene: TRBJ1-5
v_gene: TRBV6-1
d_gene: -
CDR3nt: TGTGCCAGCAGTACTGCAGGGTCAGTGCAGCCCCAGCATTTT
CDR3aa: CASSTAGSVQPQHF

j_gene: TRBJ1-1
v_gene: TRBV10-2
d_gene: TRBD1
CDR3nt: TGCGCCAGCACGATAACACAGGGGTCCACTGAAGCTTTCTTT
CDR3aa: CASTITQGSTEAFF

j_gene: TRBJ1-5
v_gene: TRBV28
d_gene: TRBD1
CDR3nt: TGTGCCACCATCGGACAGGGCAATCAGCCCCAGCATTTT
CDR3aa: CATIGQGNQPQHF

j_gene: TRBJ2-7
v_gene: TRBV7-9
d_gene: TRBD1
CDR3nt: TGTGCCAGCAGCGTAGGACAGGGACCCCCGAGCTACGAGCAGTACTTC
CDR3aa: CASSVGQGPPSYEQYF

j_gene: TRBJ2-3
v_gene: TRBV4-3
d_gene: TRBD2
CDR3nt: TGCGCCAGCAGCCCGGGACTAGCGGCAGATACGCAGTATTTT
CDR3aa: CASSPGLAADTQYF

j_gene: TRBJ2-5
v_gene: TRBV10-3
d_gene: -
CDR3nt: TGTGCCATCAGTGAGGGGGCAGGGCAGGAGACCCAGTACTTC
CDR3aa: CAISEGAGQETQYF

j_gene: TRBJ2-7
v_gene: TRBV7-2
d_gene: -
CDR3nt: TGTGCCAGCAGCGGTCCTCGGGTGCTTTTAGTTAGCGAGCAGTACTTC
CDR3aa: CASSGPRVLLVSEQYF

j_gene: TRBJ2-5
v_gene: TRBV5-1
d_gene: -
CDR3nt: TGCGCCAGCAGCTTGTTATCGGAGACCCAGTACTTC
CDR3aa: CASSLLSETQYF

j_gene: TRBJ2-7
v_gene: TRBV5-6
d_gene: TRBD2
CDR3nt: TGTGCCAGCAGCCCGGGTAGCGGGGCCCGGGGGGAGCAGTACTTC
CDR3aa: CASSPGSGARGEQYF

j_gene: TRBJ1-1
v_gene: TRBV5-1
d_gene: -
CDR3nt: TGCGCCAGCAGCCAACAGGGACGGACTGAAGCTTTCTTT
CDR3aa: CASSQQGRTEAFF

j_gene: TRBJ2-4
v_gene: TRBV2
d_gene: -
CDR3nt: TGTGCCAGCAGTGAATCTAGAGAGGCCAAAAACATTCAGTACTTC
CDR3aa: CASSESREAKNIQYF

j_gene: TRBJ1-1
v_gene: TRBV19
d_gene: -
CDR3nt: TGTGCCAGTAGTCTAGTCCCGGGATTGGCCACTGAAGCTTTCTTT
CDR3aa: CASSLVPGLATEAFF

j_gene: TRBJ2-2
v_gene: TRBV19
d_gene: -
CDR3nt: TGTGCCAGTAGTATAGTAGAGATGCCCGGGGAGCTGTTTTTT
CDR3aa: CASSIVEMPGELFF

j_gene: TRBJ2-3
v_gene: TRBV2
d_gene: TRBD1
CDR3nt: TGTGCCAGGGCGAAAGGGGGCGCGAGTGAGGGTACGCAGTATTTT
CDR3aa: CARAKGGASEGTQYF

j_gene: TRBJ2-3
v_gene: TRBV5-4
d_gene: -
CDR3nt: TGTGCCAGCAGCAGGTTCCCGGGTTCGCAGTATTTT
CDR3aa: CASSRFPGSQYF

j_gene: TRBJ1-5
v_gene: TRBV2
d_gene: TRBD1
CDR3nt: TGTGCCAGCAGGGCCGGGCAGGGGGTACAGCCCCAGCATTTT
CDR3aa: CASRAGQGVQPQHF

j_gene: TRBJ2-1
v_gene: TRBV6-5
d_gene: -
CDR3nt: TGTGCCAGCAGTTCCGGGGGTGAGCAGTTCTTC
CDR3aa: CASSSGGEQFF

j_gene: TRBJ1-1
v_gene: TRBV19
d_gene: TRBD1
CDR3nt: TGTGCCAGTAGTACAGTACAGGGGGCTGGCGTAGCTTTCTTT
CDR3aa: CASSTVQGAGVAFF

j_gene: TRBJ1-1
v_gene: TRBV7-2
d_gene: -
CDR3nt: TGTGCCAGCAGCTTAGTGGGGCCTGGAGACATGAACACTGAAGCTTTCTTT
CDR3aa: CASSLVGPGDMNTEAFF

j_gene: TRBJ2-2
v_gene: TRBV14
d_gene: TRBD2
CDR3nt: TGTGCCAGCAGCCAACGGGGGGGTAACACCGGGGAGCTGTTTTTT
CDR3aa: CASSQRGGNTGELFF

j_gene: TRBJ2-3
v_gene: TRBV5-1
d_gene: TRBD2
CDR3nt: TGCGCCAGCAGCCCCACCGGGACTAGCGGGGGGGCGGTAGATACGCAGTATTTT
CDR3aa: CASSPTGTSGGAVDTQYF